The 14 T cell receptor beta chains below were found in one sample sequenced in a study of T cells after yellow fever vaccination. From the 5' RACE reads, TCRdb called clonotypes with MiXCR, one entry per CDR3 protein. The repertoire holds around 310,000 distinct CDR3 sequences, with 3.6% as singletons. This specimen consisted of PBMCs, obtained on the day of the yellow fever booster vaccination. The receptors derive from a man in his late teens or twenties who received the YFV17D yellow fever vaccine.

In its sample, this clonotype was seen many times. This rearrangement joins TRBV7-9 to TRBJ2-3; TRBD1 aligns across 9 bases. Germline CDR1 SEHNR, CDR2 FQNEAQ (reference sequence). Trimming cost V 5 bases and J 4 bases; bases outside gene matches: 7. This CDR3 is 15 amino acids long. DNA for the CDR3: TGTGCCAGCAGCGCCGGACAGGGGTACGCAGATACGCAGTATTTT. This codes for CASSAGQGYADTQYF.

This clonotype was counted only a few times. The V and J genes are TRBV7-2 and TRBJ1-2; 8 bases are a match to TRBD1. V shed 2 bases and J 3 bases; nucleotides not matched to a gene: 5. Germline-derived CDR1 and CDR2 are SGHTA and FQGNSA. The CDR3 is made up of 15 amino acids. The CDR3 DNA reads TGTGCCAGCAGCTTATCCCACAGGGGGGACTATGGCTACACCTTC. Translation: CASSLSHRGDYGYTF.

CDR3 bases: TGTGCCACCAGTGACCGTGGACAGGGGGACTACTATGGCTACACCTTC. Its protein product is CATSDRGQGDYYGYTF. The rearrangement links TRBV24-1 to TRBJ1-2, with TRBD1 matching over 10 bases. Germline V gene lookup returns CDR1 KGHDR and CDR2 SFDVKD. There are 16 residues in the CDR3. The J segment lost 3 bases and the V segment lost 4 bases, leaving 7 bases of the junction unmatched.

This clonotype was detected many times. DNA for the CDR3: TGTGCCAGCAGCCGAACCGATCAGGGGGCCCAGTACTTC. It is translated as CASSRTDQGAQYF. V is TRBV7-3 and J is TRBJ2-5, with 7 bases matching TRBD1. This CDR3 contains 13 residues. Germline V gene sequence: CDR1 SGHTA, CDR2 FQGTGA. The V gene end was trimmed by 5 bases and the J gene end by 9 bases; junction bases not matched to a gene: 9.

The chain recombines TRBV4-2 with TRBJ1-1; D gene unclear. Trimming took 6 bases from V and 0 from J, leaving 14 bases between them. From germline, CDR1 is LGHNA and CDR2 YNFKEQ. This CDR3 comprises 15 residues. CDR3 DNA sequence: TGTGCCAGCAGTGCATTGGACGGCATGAACACTGAAGCTTTCTTT. This gives the protein CASSALDGMNTEAFF.

This clonotype was seen at least ten times. The chain has TRBV7-9 and TRBJ1-2, with D maybe TRBD1 (5 bases). Trimming removed 5 bases from V and 8 bases from J, with 12 bases in between. Looked up from germline, CDR1 is SEHNR and CDR2 is FQNEAQ (reference sequence). This CDR3 comprises 12 residues. Written as DNA, the CDR3 is TGTGCCAGCAGCCCCCGACAGAGAGGCTACACCTTC. Residues: CASSPRQRGYTF.

The V gene is TRBV29-1, the J gene TRBJ1-2; D is unclear. Per germline, CDR1 SQVTM and CDR2 ANQGSEA. The length of the CDR3 is 10 residues. V was shortened by 3 bases and J by 7 bases, with 6 bases between the two germline ends. The CDR3 DNA sequence: TGCAGCGTTGAGGGGAGTGGCTACACCTTC. Its translation is CSVEGSGYTF.

This clonotype came up many times. This sequence joins TRBV7-3 and TRBJ2-2, with a possible D match to TRBD1 (5 bases). The CDR3 extends over 16 amino acids. V lost 5 bases, J lost 0 bases, and 13 bases lay in between. Germline V gene sequence: CDR1 SGHTA, CDR2 FQGTGA. In DNA, the CDR3 is TGTGCCAGCAGCCCCTTTACGACAGCGAACACCGGGGAGCTGTTTTTT. Translating gives CASSPFTTANTGELFF.

This clonotype has more than one count but fewer than ten. V and J are TRBV10-3 and TRBJ1-2; D gene uncertain. The V and J ends lost 1 base and 6 bases respectively, with 12 bases between them. CDR1 and CDR2 (germline): ENHRY, SYGVKD. The CDR3 contains 14 residues. CDR3 loop: CAISELDIAHGYTF. In DNA form, the CDR3 reads TGTGCCATCAGTGAGTTAGATATTGCTCATGGCTACACCTTC.

This clonotype was recorded a few times. The chain joins TRBV5-1 to TRBJ1-2, with 8 nucleotides matching TRBD1. CDR1 and CDR2 (germline): SGHRS, YFSETQ. CDR3 length equals 15 residues. The V gene end was trimmed by 4 bases and the J gene end by 1 base; junction bases not matched to a gene: 6. CDR3 sequence reads: CASSVRTGSNYGYTF. The CDR3 DNA is TGCGCCAGCAGCGTAAGGACAGGGAGTAACTATGGCTACACCTTC. The full variable domain, completed using reference TRBV5-1 and TRBJ1-2, is KAGVTQTPRYLIKTRGQQVTLSCSPISGHRSVSWYQQTPGQGLQFLFEYFSETQRNKGNFPGRFSGRQFSNSRSEMNVSTLELGDSALYLCASSVRTGSNYGYTFGSGTRLTVV.

This clonotype has only a few counts. The rearrangement joins TRBV4-1 to TRBJ2-1, with 10 bases aligning to TRBD2. The CDR3 has 16 residues. Trimming at V came to 2 bases and at J to 2 bases, leaving 3 bases not matched to a gene. The V gene's germline CDR1 is MGHRA and CDR2 YSYEKL. DNA for the CDR3: TGCGCCAGCAGCCAAAAGCGGGGGGGCACCTACAATGAGCAGTTCTTC. Amino acids: CASSQKRGGTYNEQFF.

This clonotype was recorded many times. In nucleotides, the CDR3 is TGTGCCAGCAGCATCGGGCCGGAGTCTAGCACAGATACGCAGTATTTT. As protein: CASSIGPESSTDTQYF. The chain uses TRBV21-1 and TRBJ2-3; the table's D call, TRBD2, has no DNA check behind it. TRBV21-1 is annotated as a pseudogene. This CDR3 contains 16 residues.

This clonotype appeared many times. The chain combines TRBV4-3 with TRBJ2-2; TRBD2 agrees at 9 bases. The trim removed 0 bases at V and 3 bases at J, leaving 8 bases unmatched. CDR1 LGHNA and CDR2 YSLEER come from the germline V gene. The CDR3 has 18 residues. The CDR3 DNA is TGCGCCAGCAGCCAAGAAAGCCGGGCTAGCGGGGACACCGGGGAGCTGTTTTTT. This sequence encodes CASSQESRASGDTGELFF.

This clonotype was detected ten times or more. The chain carries TRBV6-4 and TRBJ2-3, with D perhaps TRBD2 (5 bases). Germline V gene data show CDR1 as MRHNA and CDR2 as SNTAGT. The germline V and J ends were trimmed by 2 bases and 1 base, with 10 bases remaining between them. The CDR3 length is 15 residues. The CDR3 spells CASSDRAGGTDTQYF. CDR3 nucleotides: TGTGCCAGCAGTGACCGGGCGGGCGGCACAGATACGCAGTATTTT.